A selection of T cell receptor beta chains follows, all from one sample in a study of blood T cell repertoires in COVID-19. Using immunoSEQ multiplex PCR, the repertoire was profiled, and TCRdb retains in-frame clones only, with some absent. Among about 230,000 clones listed, about 79% were seen once. Specimen: peripheral blood. Source of these receptors: a man aged 35-49 years who had recovered from COVID-19. Both conserved end residues are part of each CDR3. Fields, in order: CDR3 protein, CDR3 DNA, J gene, V gene, clone size, D gene. D genes are given only for firm matches. Some rows have no size entry. The others give once, few or many, or a class for an expanded clone.

CDR3 protein: CASSVGLALYNEQFF
CDR3 DNA: TGTGCCAGCAGCGTAGGGCTAGCCCTCTACAATGAGCAGTTCTTC
J gene: TRBJ2-1
V gene: TRBV9
clone size: NA
D gene: NA

CDR3 protein: CASSNRVTGELFF
CDR3 DNA: TGTGCCAGCAGCAACAGGGTTACCGGGGAGCTGTTTTTT
J gene: TRBJ2-2
V gene: TRBV5-4
clone size: NA
D gene: NA

CDR3 protein: CASSPWTGGAKNIQYF
CDR3 DNA: TGTGCCAGCAGCCCGTGGACAGGGGGCGCCAAAAACATTCAGTACTTC
J gene: TRBJ2-4
V gene: TRBV7-9
clone size: once
D gene: TRBD1

CDR3 protein: CASSSTGRNSPLHF
CDR3 DNA: TGTGCCAGCAGCTCGACAGGGCGCAATTCACCCCTCCACTTT
J gene: TRBJ1-6
V gene: TRBV7-2
clone size: NA
D gene: TRBD1

CDR3 protein: CAWSVASSGTDTQYF
CDR3 DNA: TGTGCCTGGAGTGTAGCTAGCAGCGGCACAGATACGCAGTATTTT
J gene: TRBJ2-3
V gene: TRBV30
clone size: NA
D gene: NA

CDR3 protein: CASSFGPSGQSSYEQYF
CDR3 DNA: TGTGCCAGCAGTTTCGGGCCTAGCGGCCAAAGCTCCTACGAGCAGTACTTC
J gene: TRBJ2-7
V gene: TRBV27
clone size: NA
D gene: TRBD2

CDR3 protein: CASSEIRENNEQFF
CDR3 DNA: TGTGCCAGCAGTGAAATCCGAGAGAACAATGAGCAGTTCTTC
J gene: TRBJ2-1
V gene: TRBV2
clone size: NA
D gene: NA

CDR3 protein: CASSPIGGYEQYF
CDR3 DNA: TGTGCCAGCTCACCTATCGGGGGATACGAGCAGTACTTC
J gene: TRBJ2-7
V gene: TRBV18
clone size: once
D gene: NA

CDR3 protein: CASSWALNTEAFF
CDR3 DNA: TGTGCCAGCAGCTGGGCTTTGAACACTGAAGCTTTCTTT
J gene: TRBJ1-1
V gene: TRBV5-5
clone size: NA
D gene: NA

CDR3 protein: CASSPRVSNQPQHF
CDR3 DNA: TGTGCCAGCAGCCCGAGGGTTAGCAATCAGCCCCAGCATTTT
J gene: TRBJ1-5
V gene: TRBV6-6
clone size: NA
D gene: NA

CDR3 protein: CASSRDRAERNNEQFF
CDR3 DNA: TGTGCCAGCAGCCGGGACAGGGCTGAGAGAAACAATGAGCAGTTCTTC
J gene: TRBJ2-1
V gene: TRBV11-2
clone size: NA
D gene: TRBD1

CDR3 protein: CASSSLDGVYNSPLHF
CDR3 DNA: TGTGCCAGCAGTTCGTTGGACGGGGTTTATAATTCACCCCTCCACTTT
J gene: TRBJ1-6
V gene: TRBV6-6
clone size: few
D gene: NA

CDR3 protein: CASRSNRGRYEQYF
CDR3 DNA: TGTGCCAGCAGATCGAACAGGGGTAGGTACGAGCAGTACTTC
J gene: TRBJ2-7
V gene: TRBV2
clone size: NA
D gene: TRBD1

CDR3 protein: CASSFRLAGGFTGELFF
CDR3 DNA: TGCGCCAGCAGCTTTCGGCTAGCGGGAGGATTCACCGGGGAGCTGTTTTTT
J gene: TRBJ2-2
V gene: TRBV5-1
clone size: NA
D gene: TRBD2

CDR3 protein: CAWTEGPSNYEQYF
CDR3 DNA: TGTGCCTGGACGGAGGGACCTTCAAATTACGAGCAGTACTTC
J gene: TRBJ2-7
V gene: TRBV30
clone size: NA
D gene: NA

CDR3 protein: CASSTFWTGGTGELFF
CDR3 DNA: TGTGCCAGCAGTACTTTTTGGACAGGGGGCACCGGGGAGCTGTTTTTT
J gene: TRBJ2-2
V gene: TRBV6-2/TRBV6-3
clone size: NA
D gene: TRBD1

CDR3 protein: CASSLPMRQGGLNEAFF
CDR3 DNA: TGTGCCAGCAGCTTACCTATGCGACAGGGCGGGTTGAATGAAGCTTTCTTT
J gene: TRBJ1-1
V gene: TRBV7-8
clone size: once
D gene: TRBD1

CDR3 protein: CASSLAPENVLDGYTF
CDR3 DNA: TGCGCCAGCAGCTTGGCGCCGGAGAACGTTTTGGATGGCTACACCTTC
J gene: TRBJ1-2
V gene: TRBV5-1
clone size: NA
D gene: NA

CDR3 protein: CASSHREYNEQFF
CDR3 DNA: TGTGCCAGCTCTCACCGGGAGTACAATGAGCAGTTCTTC
J gene: TRBJ2-1
V gene: TRBV7-9
clone size: NA
D gene: NA

CDR3 protein: CASSPWGGRIITGELFF
CDR3 DNA: TGTGCCAGCAGCCCTTGGGGGGGGCGCATAATAACCGGGGAGCTGTTTTTT
J gene: TRBJ2-2
V gene: TRBV11-2
clone size: NA
D gene: NA

CDR3 protein: CASRTGSTGGELFF
CDR3 DNA: TGTGCCAGCCGGACAGGCTCGACGGGCGGGGAGCTGTTTTTT
J gene: TRBJ2-2
V gene: TRBV7-2
clone size: NA
D gene: TRBD1

CDR3 protein: CASSQEQGQGRTDTQYF
CDR3 DNA: TGCGCCAGCAGCCAAGAGCAGGGGCAGGGTAGGACAGATACGCAGTATTTT
J gene: TRBJ2-3
V gene: TRBV4-1
clone size: NA
D gene: NA

CDR3 protein: CASSLAGDNTEAFF
CDR3 DNA: TGTGCCAGCAGCTTGGCAGGGGATAACACTGAAGCTTTCTTT
J gene: TRBJ1-1
V gene: TRBV5-4
clone size: NA
D gene: NA

CDR3 protein: CSAHNSYEQYF
CDR3 DNA: TGCAGTGCCCACAACTCCTACGAGCAGTACTTC
J gene: TRBJ2-7
V gene: TRBV20-1
clone size: NA
D gene: NA

CDR3 protein: CASAGQIPVLGNQPQHF
CDR3 DNA: TGTGCCAGCGCCGGACAGATCCCTGTCCTCGGCAATCAGCCCCAGCATTTT
J gene: TRBJ1-5
V gene: TRBV2
clone size: NA
D gene: NA

CDR3 protein: CASSLVRPGYEQYF
CDR3 DNA: TGTGCCAGCAGCTTAGTACGTCCGGGCTACGAGCAGTACTTC
J gene: TRBJ2-7
V gene: TRBV7-9
clone size: few
D gene: NA

CDR3 protein: CASSLLGGTEYF
CDR3 DNA: TGTGCCAGCAGCTTACTGGGCGGGACGGAGTACTTC
J gene: TRBJ2-5
V gene: TRBV7-2
clone size: NA
D gene: NA